The present entry profiles one TCR beta chain with its context. TCR beta chains were sequenced at survey level with immunoSEQ. Clones were read by immunoSEQ multiplex PCR, and TCRdb kept only the in-frame ones, dropping some. Of 60,000 to 85,000 clones listed, roughly 95% are singletons. This CDR3 has 14 residues. Germline V gene data show CDR1 as KGHDR and CDR2 as SFDVKD. V lost 6 bases and J lost 2, with 13 bases in between. The TCR originated in a man aged 40-50 years with rheumatoid arthritis. This chain joins TRBV24-1 and TRBJ2-7; either TRBD1 or TRBD2 may fit D (5 bases each). Sequencing was performed on PBMCs. Here the CDR3 reads CATSTAGSAYEQYF. CDR3 bases: TGTGCCACCAGTACGGCAGGGAGCGCCTACGAGCAGTACTTC.